One and the same sample provided the 16 T cell receptor beta chains below, sequenced in a study of T cells in Graves' hyperthyroidism and ophthalmopathy. RNA transcripts gave rise to amplified TCR beta CDR3 regions. First-round RT-PCR targeting the TCR CDR3 was performed with the HTBI primer set. MiXCR, applied by TCRdb to the multiplex PCR reads, yields one record per CDR3 protein. The table shows 550,000 to 700,000 distinct CDR3 sequences, with more than 45% occurring only once. The sequencing input was peripheral blood or thyroid tissue (not recorded which). All receptors derive from an adult woman with Graves' disease, either hyperthyroidism or ophthalmopathy (not recorded which).

This clonotype was observed many times. The chain uses TRBV7-3 and TRBJ2-6, with unresolved D. The germline gives CDR1 SGHTA, CDR2 FQGTGA. Trimming left V 5 bases short and J 1 base short, with 9 bases between. The CDR3 totals 15 residues. The CDR3 DNA follows: TGTGCCAGCAGCCCCGACGATTCTGGGGCCAACGTCCTGACTTTC. This translates into CASSPDDSGANVLTF. The full variable domain, completed using reference TRBV7-3 and TRBJ2-6, is GAGVSQTPSNKVTEKGKYVELRCDPISGHTALYWYRQSLGQGPEFLIYFQGTGAADDSGLPNDRFFAVRPEGSVSTLKIQRTERGDSAVYLCASSPDDSGANVLTFGAGSRLTVL.

This clonotype has a count of ten or more. V usage is TRBV6-1 and J usage is TRBJ1-4; D call uncertain. V lost 5 bases and J lost 8, with 24 bases in between. The CDR3 has 17 residues. The V gene's germline CDR1 is MNHNS and CDR2 SASEGT. DNA of the CDR3: TGTGCCAGCAGTCCCGGGCCGCCAGGACTAAGACGGGAAAAACTGTTTTTT. Protein sequence: CASSPGPPGLRREKLFF.

This clonotype appeared a single time. The J gene is TRBJ1-6, the V gene TRBV12-3 or TRBV12-4; no clear D. The V end was cut by 2 bases, the J end by 10 bases, with 12 bases between. The CDR3 runs 14 residues. The DNA for the CDR3 is TGTGCCAGCAGTTTACTTTACAGCGACTCACCCCTCCACTTT. Residues: CASSLLYSDSPLHF.

Here the CDR3 DNA reads TGTGCCAGCAGTTACGGGAGCACTATATATTTT. This encodes CASSYGSTIYF. The J gene is TRBJ1-3, the V gene TRBV6-5; D is undetermined. This CDR3 is built from 11 residues. V gave up 2 bases and J gave up 13 bases, with 9 bases separating them. The germline gives CDR1 MNHEY, CDR2 SVGAGI.

This clonotype was recorded many times. This sequence may be a read error, since a much larger clone differs from it by one base. The V call is TRBV7-9, the J call TRBJ1-6, with D unclear. Germline V gene data show CDR1 as SEHNR and CDR2 as FQNEAQ (reference sequence). Trimming pared 6 bases from V and 5 bases from J, leaving 11 bases between. The CDR3 extends over 14 amino acids. The DNA for the CDR3 is TGTGCCAGCAGAGGCACCGGTCATAATTCACCCCTCCACTTT. It specifies CASRGTGHNSPLHF.

This chain links TRBV10-3 with TRBJ1-5, with D possibly being TRBD1 (5 bases). The CDR3 covers 15 residues. V was cut by 6 bases and J by 0 bases, with 12 bases left in between. From germline, CDR1 is ENHRY and CDR2 SYGVKD. CDR3 in amino acids: CAISSSGASNQPQHF. CDR3 nucleotide sequence: TGTGCCATCAGCTCGAGTGGGGCTAGCAATCAGCCCCAGCATTTT.

The CDR3 bases are TGTGCCAGCAGAGGTAACACCCACGAGCAGTACTTC. Translating gives CASRGNTHEQYF. The V gene is TRBV28, the J gene TRBJ2-7; no definite D call. Germline CDR1 and CDR2: MDHEN and SYDVKM. The CDR3 is 12 residues long. V lost 6 bases and J lost 5, with 11 bases in between. Together with reference TRBV28 and TRBJ2-7, the CDR3 gives the full variable domain: DVKVTQSSRYLVKRTGEKVFLECVQDMDHENMFWYRQDPGLGLRLIYFSYDVKMKEKGDIPEGYSVSREKKERFSLILESASTNQTSMYLCASRGNTHEQYFGPGTRLTVT.

The rearrangement uses TRBV29-1 and TRBJ2-7, with D perhaps assigned TRBD1 or TRBD2 (5 bases each). Trimming pared 6 bases from V and 4 bases from J, leaving 13 bases between. Per germline, CDR1 SQVTM and CDR2 ANQGSEA. This CDR3 spans 12 amino acids. The CDR3 reads CSVREGPYEQYF. Here the CDR3 DNA reads TGCAGCGTGAGAGAGGGGCCGTACGAGCAGTACTTC.

This clonotype was seen ten or more times. The chain employs TRBV5-1 and TRBJ2-7; maybe TRBD2 (5 bases). Deletions cut 4 bases from V and 6 bases from J, with 20 bases between. This CDR3 comprises 15 residues. Germline-derived CDR1 and CDR2 are SGHRS and YFSETQ. CDR3 sequence: CASSPLTGSLSEQYF. The CDR3 DNA reads as TGCGCCAGCAGCCCCCTCACGGGATCTCTTTCCGAGCAGTACTTC.

This clonotype was counted a few times. Here the CDR3 reads CASSSGSGGGYGYTF. The CDR3, as DNA: TGTGCCAGCAGCTCAGGGAGTGGAGGGGGTTATGGCTACACCTTC. The chain joins TRBV11-2 to TRBJ1-2; tentative D call: TRBD1 (6 bases). Between the trimmed V and J ends, which lost 4 bases and 5 bases, there was a span of 17 bases. The germline V gene has CDR1 SGHAT and CDR2 FQNNGV. The CDR3 consists of 15 residues.

Only one count was recorded for this clonotype. The gene calls are TRBV20-1 and TRBJ1-6, with D perhaps matching TRBD1 (5 bases). V was cut by 1 base and J by 17 bases, with 12 bases left in between. This CDR3 is 11 amino acids long. Germline V lookup: CDR1 DFQATT, CDR2 SNEGSKA (reference sequence). DNA for the CDR3: TGCAGTGCTAGAGTGACCGGGACCTTCCACTTT. It encodes CSARVTGTFHF.

This clonotype was recorded many times. V is TRBV7-9 and J is TRBJ1-1, with D uncertain. Germline V gives CDR1 SEHNR, CDR2 FQNEAQ (reference sequence). This CDR3 has 11 amino acids. The V end was cut by 7 bases, the J end by 3 bases, with 6 bases between. CDR3 region: CASNPDTEAFF. CDR3 nucleotide sequence: TGTGCCAGCAACCCGGACACTGAAGCTTTCTTT. The full variable domain, in which reference TRBV7-9 and TRBJ1-1 provide the parts outside the CDR3, is DTGVSQNPRHKITKRGQNVTFRCDPISEHNRLYWYRQTLGQGPEFLTYFQNEAQLEKSRLLSDRFSAERPKGSFSTLEIQRTEQGDSAMYLCASNPDTEAFFGQGTRLTVV.

This clonotype was observed many times. The chain combines TRBV5-1 with TRBJ2-2; TRBD1 aligns across 8 bases. Per the germline V gene, CDR1 is SGHRS and CDR2 is YFSETQ. The CDR3 consists of 15 residues. V lost 5 bases and J lost 0; bases outside the gene matches: 3. CDR3 region: CASRLQGANTGELFF. The CDR3 DNA sequence: TGCGCCAGCAGACTACAGGGGGCGAACACCGGGGAGCTGTTTTTT.

The chain combines TRBV7-2 with TRBJ2-5; possible D gene TRBD2, 5 bases. Looked up from germline, CDR1 is SGHTA and CDR2 is FQGNSA. The CDR3 length is 14 residues. Trimming pared 5 bases from V and 5 bases from J, leaving 15 bases between. The CDR3 region has the DNA TGTGCCAGCAGCCTGGACTCCTCTCTCGAGACCCAGTACTTC. Protein: CASSLDSSLETQYF.

The rearrangement joins TRBV20-1 to TRBJ1-2; D is perhaps TRBD1 (5 bases). Germline V gives CDR1 DFQATT, CDR2 SNEGSKA (reference sequence). Trimming removed 7 bases at V and 14 bases at J, with 14 bases between. The CDR3 extends over 9 amino acids. The DNA for the CDR3 is TGCAGTGTCCGGGGCGGCCGAACCTTC. This gives the protein CSVRGGRTF.

Turning to this clonotype: This may be a read error, as it is one base from a much larger clone. The chain couples TRBV20-1 to TRBJ2-7; D may match TRBD1 or TRBD2 (6 bases each). V lost 7 bases, J lost 4 bases, and 20 bases lay in between. CDR3 size: 14 residues. The germline gives CDR1 DFQATT, CDR2 SNEGSKA (reference sequence). The CDR3 loop is CSVTGATPGYEQYF. The CDR3 coding sequence is TGCAGTGTGACGGGGGCCACCCCGGGTTACGAGCAGTACTTC.